The 24 T cell receptor beta chains in this list originate from one sample, sequenced in a study of post-analysis software for immune sequencing data. cDNA libraries of TCR beta carried unique molecular identifiers. TCRdb recomputed calls from the PCR reads with MiXCR, one row per CDR3 protein. Of hundreds of thousands of distinct CDR3 sequences in the sample, roughly 27% were seen once. Broader study findings: Elevated frequency relative to controls characterized four or five TRBV segments in patients, TRBV5-6, TRBV5-1 and TRBV20-1 among them.

No antigen has been identified for these receptors. The sample taken for sequencing was blood. The source is a girl aged 10 to 17 with multiple sclerosis.

The rearrangement links TRBV20-1 to TRBJ2-1; 9 nucleotides line up with TRBD1. The CDR3 contains 15 residues. V shed 6 bases and J 6 bases; nucleotides not matched to a gene: 12. The germline V gene encodes CDR1 DFQATT and CDR2 SNEGSKA (reference sequence). The CDR3: CSAVPGQGRSNEQFF. The CDR3 bases are TGCAGTGCAGTCCCGGGACAGGGTCGGTCCAATGAGCAGTTCTTC.

The chain has TRBV20-1 and TRBJ2-5, with no clear D. Trimming removed 6 bases from V and 0 bases from J, with 11 bases in between. The germline V gene has CDR1 DFQATT and CDR2 SNEGSKA (reference sequence). The CDR3 runs to 13 residues. The CDR3 bases are TGCAGTGCCCCTGAAACCTACCAAGAGACCCAGTACTTC. Translation: CSAPETYQETQYF.

V usage is TRBV14 and J usage is TRBJ2-1, with D possibly being TRBD1 or TRBD2 (5 bases each). This CDR3 comprises 13 residues. Trimming took off 4 bases at V and 10 bases at J, with 14 bases between the two ends. The germline gives CDR1 SGHDN, CDR2 FVKESK. This chain's CDR3 is CASSPSRDGEQFF. For the CDR3, the DNA is TGTGCCAGCAGCCCTAGCAGGGACGGGGAGCAGTTCTTC.

This clonotype was counted at least ten times. Here the CDR3 DNA reads TGTGCCAGCAGCTCGGGACTGGGGAGCTACGAGCAGTACTTC. It translates to CASSSGLGSYEQYF. J is TRBJ2-7 and V is TRBV7-2; possibly TRBD2 for D (6 bases). With 4 bases removed from V and 3 bases from J, the gap between germline ends came to 13 bases. This CDR3 contains 14 residues. The germline V gene has CDR1 SGHTA and CDR2 FQGNSA.

This clonotype was observed a few times. At one boundary the junction diverges from the germline segment, which might be a read error. This chain connects TRBV5-5 to TRBJ2-3, with a possible D match to TRBD1 (5 bases). The CDR3 covers 14 residues. Germline CDR1 and CDR2: SGHKS and YYEKEE (reference sequence). CDR3 DNA: TGTGCCAGCAGCTTGGAGGTCAGCACAGGTACGCAGTATTTT. Residues: CASSLEVSTGTQYF.

This clonotype has a handful of counts. The V call is TRBV20-1, the J call TRBJ2-1; the D gene is possibly TRBD2 (5 bases). Trimming cost V 1 base and J 9 bases, with 16 bases left between them. The length of the CDR3 is 14 residues. The germline V gene has CDR1 DFQATT and CDR2 SNEGSKA (reference sequence). CDR3: CSARVFEVGSEQFF. Here the CDR3 DNA reads TGCAGTGCTAGAGTTTTTGAAGTTGGGAGTGAGCAGTTCTTC.

The chain recombines TRBV27 with TRBJ2-1; 9 bases fit TRBD2. Germline V CDR1 and CDR2: MNHEY, SMNVEV (reference sequence). The CDR3 runs to 17 residues. J lost 0 bases, V lost 8 bases, and 11 bases had no gene match. The CDR3 nucleotides are TGTGCCAGCGCCGGAGCTAGCGGGGCCTACTCCTACAATGAGCAGTTCTTC. This gives the protein CASAGASGAYSYNEQFF.

The sample holds a few counts of this clonotype. J is TRBJ1-5 and V is TRBV7-9; D gene ambiguous. Germline V gene lookup returns CDR1 SEHNR and CDR2 FQNEAQ (reference sequence). Trimming pared 7 bases from V and 8 bases from J, leaving 12 bases between. The CDR3 loop spans 12 amino acids. CDR3 amino acids: CASTDGREPQHF. CDR3 sequence (DNA): TGTGCCAGCACCGACGGTCGGGAGCCCCAGCATTTT. Based on the CDR3 plus reference TRBV7-9 and TRBJ1-5, the full variable domain is DTGVSQNPRHKITKRGQNVTFRCDPISEHNRLYWYRQTLGQGPEFLTYFQNEAQLEKSRLLSDRFSAERPKGSFSTLEIQRTEQGDSAMYLCASTDGREPQHFGDGTRLSIL.

This clonotype has a handful of counts. The chain combines TRBV20-1 with TRBJ1-1; TRBD1 aligns across 9 bases. CDR3 length equals 12 residues. The V and J ends lost 3 bases and 4 bases, in that order; junction bases with no gene match: 0. Germline V CDR1 and CDR2: DFQATT, SNEGSKA (reference sequence). In DNA form, the CDR3 reads TGCAGTGCTAGGACAGGGGGCACTGAAGCTTTCTTT. Translated: CSARTGGTEAFF.

The table lists this clonotype with a few counts. The genes are TRBV12-3 or TRBV12-4 and TRBJ1-1; D remains unclear. The CDR3 is made up of 11 amino acids. The ends were cut back, 8 bases at V and 0 bases at J, with 4 bases in the middle. The CDR3 bases are TGTGCCAGCTCGATGAACACTGAAGCTTTCTTT. Protein sequence: CASSMNTEAFF.

This chain links TRBV11-2 with TRBJ1-2, with D possibly matching TRBD1 (5 bases). Per germline, CDR1 SGHAT and CDR2 FQNNGV. The CDR3 sequence is 13 residues long. V was cut by 4 bases and J by 3 bases, with 9 bases left in between. CDR3 bases: TGTGCCAGCAGCTCAGGGTTTTACTATGGCTACACCTTC. Its translation is CASSSGFYYGYTF.

This clonotype was detected a few times. V usage is TRBV5-1 and J usage is TRBJ2-5; D may be TRBD2 (6 bases). The CDR3 spans 13 residues. V dropped 3 bases and J dropped 4 bases, with 10 bases sitting between them. Germline CDR1 is SGHRS and CDR2 is YFSETQ. CDR3 coding DNA: TGCGCCAGCAGCTCCATGGGGGGAGAGACCCAGTACTTC. Protein: CASSSMGGETQYF. Supplemented by reference TRBV5-1 and TRBJ2-5, the full variable domain reads KAGVTQTPRYLIKTRGQQVTLSCSPISGHRSVSWYQQTPGQGLQFLFEYFSETQRNKGNFPGRFSGRQFSNSRSEMNVSTLELGDSALYLCASSSMGGETQYFGPGTRLLVL.

This clonotype showed up just a few times. The chain couples TRBV10-3 to TRBJ2-3, with D unclear. The CDR3 sequence is 14 residues long. V shed 6 bases and J shed 1 base, with 11 bases lying between them. CDR1 and CDR2 from the germline V gene are ENHRY and SYGVKD. CDR3 residues: CAIRLGSGTDTQYF. The CDR3 bases are TGTGCCATCAGATTGGGGTCGGGCACAGATACGCAGTATTTT.

The V call is TRBV6-6, the J call TRBJ2-4; D is undetermined. Germline values: CDR1 MNHNY, CDR2 SVGAGI (reference sequence). V was trimmed by 6 bases and J by 3 bases, leaving 15 bases between them. The CDR3 contains 15 residues. CDR3: CASSNPTIGKNIQYF. The DNA of the CDR3 is TGTGCCAGCAGCAACCCCACCATCGGCAAAAACATTCAGTACTTC.

V gene TRBV7-2 combines with J gene TRBJ2-2; 8 bases fit TRBD1. V shed 5 bases and J 7 bases; nucleotides not matched to a gene: 9. The germline V gene encodes CDR1 SGHTA and CDR2 FQGNSA. The CDR3 is made up of 15 amino acids. Here the CDR3 reads CASSKGRTGYGELFF. CDR3 sequence (DNA): TGTGCCAGCAGCAAAGGGAGGACAGGGTACGGGGAGCTGTTTTTT.

This chain links TRBV5-1 with TRBJ2-3, with D tentatively TRBD2 (5 bases). This CDR3 is 14 amino acids long. Germline V gives CDR1 SGHRS, CDR2 YFSETQ. Deletions cut 3 bases from V and 1 base from J, with 9 bases between. DNA for the CDR3: TGCGCCAGCAGCTGGGTGGGAGGCACAGATACGCAGTATTTT. Protein product: CASSWVGGTDTQYF.

This clonotype was detected only a few times. The genes are TRBV7-6 and TRBJ2-5; the match to TRBD1 covers 7 bases. After removal of 5 bases from V and 4 bases from J, the junction contained 13 bases not matched to a gene. Germline V gene sequence: CDR1 SGHVS, CDR2 FNYEAQ. This CDR3 spans 16 amino acids. The CDR3 DNA follows: TGTGCCAGCAGCCTCGGGACAGCTATTCCCCCAGAGACCCAGTACTTC. It encodes CASSLGTAIPPETQYF.

This clonotype came up a few times. The genes are TRBV14 and TRBJ1-4; the D gene is possibly TRBD1 (6 bases). The germline V gene has CDR1 SGHDN and CDR2 FVKESK. This CDR3 region has 14 residues. Deletions cut 7 bases from V and 4 bases from J, with 13 bases between. The CDR3 sequence: CASIRGHNNEKLFF. The CDR3 DNA is TGTGCCAGCATCCGGGGACACAATAATGAAAAACTGTTTTTT.

The J gene is TRBJ2-4, the V gene TRBV7-9; D might be TRBD2 (6 bases). V shed 5 bases and J shed 9 bases, with 8 bases lying between them. The CDR3 has 11 amino acids. Germline CDR1 is SEHNR and CDR2 is FQNEAQ (reference sequence). The CDR3 here is CASSTGGIQYF. The DNA for the CDR3 is TGTGCCAGCAGCACCGGGGGCATTCAGTACTTC.

V gene TRBV6-5 combines with J gene TRBJ1-1; no firm D call. The CDR3 has 11 amino acids. Between the trimmed V and J ends, which lost 5 bases and 7 bases, there was a span of 8 bases. Per the germline V gene, CDR1 is MNHEY and CDR2 is SVGAGI. Here the CDR3 DNA reads TGTGCCAGCAGTAAAAAGAATGAAGCTTTCTTT. As protein: CASSKKNEAFF.

The chain has TRBV3-1 and TRBJ2-6; 8 positions agree with TRBD1. The CDR3 sequence is 19 residues long. V shed 1 base and J 4 bases; nucleotides not matched to a gene: 12. Germline assignment: CDR1 LGHDT and CDR2 YNNKEL (reference sequence). CDR3 DNA: TGTGCCAGCAGCCAAGTCGGGGGACAGGTTATGTCCGGGGCCAACGTCCTGACTTTC. Protein product: CASSQVGGQVMSGANVLTF.

The sample holds many counts of this clonotype. This rearrangement joins TRBV7-2 to TRBJ2-5, with no clear D. This CDR3 region has 15 residues. V gave up 1 base and J gave up 2 bases, with 11 bases separating them. CDR1 is SGHTA and CDR2 is FQGNSA in the germline V gene. The CDR3 nucleotides are TGTGCCAGCAGCTTAGATGGACGGGCTCAAGAGACCCAGTACTTC. Translated, it gives CASSLDGRAQETQYF.

This chain joins TRBV7-2 and TRBJ2-5; 7 bases are shared with TRBD2. V lost 2 bases, J lost 11 bases, and 17 bases stayed unmatched. CDR1 is SGHTA, CDR2 FQGNSA, per germline. The CDR3 is made up of 16 amino acids. The CDR3 sequence: CASSLFGGSVDDEQYF. Written as DNA, the CDR3 is TGTGCCAGCAGCTTATTCGGCGGGAGTGTTGACGATGAGCAGTACTTC.

V and J are TRBV18 and TRBJ2-7; no clear D gene. The CDR3 totals 12 residues. CDR1 KGHSH and CDR2 LQKENI come from the germline V gene. V lost 2 bases and J lost 7, with 9 bases in between. The CDR3 region has the DNA TGTGCCAGCTCACCAAGCATGTCAGAGCAGTACTTC. Translation gives CASSPSMSEQYF.